A single sample is the source of the 21 T cell receptor beta chains below, sequenced in a study of shared clonotypes between healthy human individuals. Naive CD8 isolation took CD45RO-negative cells positively selected for CCR7 and excluded terminally differentiated effector memory CD45RA+ cells. This table comes from immunoSEQ multiplex PCR, and its TCRdb copy is limited to in-frame clones, with some not included. The repertoire holds some 740,000 clones, with 80% to 95% as singletons. Sample: naive CD8+ T cells sorted from blood. These receptors all stem from a man aged 25-45 years in good health.

The V call is TRBV6-5, the J call TRBJ2-1; 14 positions agree with TRBD2. V shed 0 bases and J 12 bases; nucleotides not matched to a gene: 4. CDR3 length equals 15 residues. Germline CDR1 reads MNHEY; CDR2 reads SVGAGI. CDR3 amino acids: CASSYSTSGRGGQFF. The CDR3 DNA sequence: TGTGCCAGCAGTTACTCGACTAGCGGGAGGGGTGGGCAGTTCTTC.

V is TRBV9 and J is TRBJ1-2; D call uncertain. Trimming cost V 7 bases and J 3 bases, with 13 bases left between them. The CDR3 runs to 13 residues. Germline CDR1 and CDR2: SGDLS and YYNGEE. CDR3 protein: CASGIGSDYGYTF. The CDR3 bases are TGTGCCAGCGGGATAGGGAGTGACTATGGCTACACCTTC.

This clone showed up just once. The rearrangement uses TRBV28 and TRBJ1-4; D is perhaps TRBD1 (5 bases). Trimming stripped 6 bases from V and 3 bases from J, with 8 bases between. The CDR3 is made up of 13 amino acids. Per germline, CDR1 MDHEN and CDR2 SYDVKM. The CDR3 loop is CASRDSPNEKLFF. As DNA, the CDR3 is TGTGCCAGCAGAGACAGCCCTAATGAAAAACTGTTTTTT.

The V and J genes are TRBV18 and TRBJ2-7; D is possibly TRBD2 (5 bases). Per the germline V gene, CDR1 is KGHSH and CDR2 is LQKENI. The CDR3 spans 16 residues. Trimming took off 4 bases at V and 4 bases at J, with 20 bases between the two ends. The CDR3 nucleotides read TGTGCCAGCTCACACAGAGCGGATAGTTACGGATACGAGCAGTACTTC. As protein: CASSHRADSYGYEQYF.

The chain couples TRBV27 to TRBJ2-1; D may be TRBD1 (5 bases). Trimming left V 1 base short and J 6 bases short, with 10 bases between. This CDR3 is 14 amino acids long. Germline V gene data show CDR1 as MNHEY and CDR2 as SMNVEV (reference sequence). CDR3 sequence (DNA): TGTGCCAGCAGTTTATTTCAAAGGGGCAATGAGCAGTTCTTC. It translates to CASSLFQRGNEQFF.

This clone was recorded once. The chain couples TRBV7-9 to TRBJ2-7; D perhaps matches TRBD2 (6 bases). Trimming took off 4 bases at V and 0 bases at J, with 16 bases between the two ends. This CDR3 region has 16 residues. Germline-derived CDR1 and CDR2 are SEHNR and FQNEAQ (reference sequence). CDR3 bases: TGTGCCAGCAGCTCGACAAGCGGGTTAAGCTCCTACGAGCAGTACTTC. Translated, it gives CASSSTSGLSSYEQYF. Full variable domain (remainder filled in from reference TRBV7-9 and TRBJ2-7): DTGVSQNPRHKITKRGQNVTFRCDPISEHNRLYWYRQTLGQGPEFLTYFQNEAQLEKSRLLSDRFSAERPKGSFSTLEIQRTEQGDSAMYLCASSSTSGLSSYEQYFGPGTRLTVT.

A single count supports this clone. This sequence joins TRBV9 and TRBJ2-3, with D possibly matching TRBD2 (5 bases). The germline V gene has CDR1 SGDLS and CDR2 YYNGEE. V lost 0 bases and J 0 bases, leaving 11 bases between the germline ends. CDR3 length: 16 amino acids. This CDR3 is CASSVGETLSTDTQYF. Here the CDR3 DNA reads TGTGCCAGCAGCGTAGGGGAGACTCTTAGCACAGATACGCAGTATTTT.

Comment on this clone: This sample includes further DNA sequences coding for the same CDR3. The chain combines TRBV7-9 with TRBJ1-2; a weak D match, TRBD1 (6 bases). The ends were cut back, 5 bases at V and 1 base at J, with 8 bases in the middle. The CDR3 is 13 amino acids. Looked up from germline, CDR1 is SEHNR and CDR2 is FQNEAQ (reference sequence). This chain's CDR3 is CASSLGGNYGYTF. CDR3 bases: TGTGCCAGCAGCCTAGGGGGTAACTATGGCTACACCTTC.

The genes are TRBV11-2 and TRBJ2-7; D is possibly TRBD1 (6 bases). CDR1 is SGHAT, CDR2 FQNNGV, per germline. The CDR3 totals 15 residues. Trimming took 1 base from V and 4 from J, leaving 14 bases between them. CDR3: CASSLGGHQVYEQYF. CDR3 nucleotide sequence: TGTGCCAGCAGCTTAGGGGGGCACCAGGTTTACGAGCAGTACTTC.

This chain connects TRBV12-5 to TRBJ2-1; D gene unclear. Trimming took off 5 bases at V and 1 base at J, with 15 bases between the two ends. Germline values: CDR1 LGHNT, CDR2 FRNRAP. The CDR3 sequence is 16 residues long. The CDR3 DNA is TGTGCTAGTGGTCTCGATATGTTGGGTTCCTACAATGAGCAGTTCTTC. Translating gives CASGLDMLGSYNEQFF.

CDR3: CASRPRTVAYEQYF. CDR3 coding DNA: TGTGCCAGCAGGCCCCGGACAGTCGCCTACGAGCAGTACTTC. The rearrangement uses TRBV28 and TRBJ2-7; tentatively, D is TRBD1 (6 bases). V was cut by 6 bases and J by 2 bases, with 14 bases left in between. The CDR3 is made up of 14 amino acids. The germline V gene encodes CDR1 MDHEN and CDR2 SYDVKM.

The rearrangement joins TRBV7-9 to TRBJ2-7, with D perhaps TRBD1 (5 bases). CDR1 is SEHNR and CDR2 is FQNEAQ in the germline V gene (reference sequence). Trimming pared 3 bases from V and 3 bases from J, leaving 12 bases between. There are 14 residues in the CDR3. The CDR3 here is CASSFEQVYYEQYF. The CDR3 DNA reads TGTGCCAGCAGCTTTGAACAGGTTTACTACGAGCAGTACTTC.

This chain uses TRBV11-1 with TRBJ2-7; 7 bases are shared with TRBD1. V was pared by 5 bases and J by 0 bases, with 7 bases of the junction left unmatched. The CDR3 runs 15 residues. From germline, CDR1 is SGHAT and CDR2 FQDESV (reference sequence). In nucleotides, the CDR3 is TGTGCCAGCAGCGACGGGACAGCCCTCTCCTACGAGCAGTACTTC. It codes for CASSDGTALSYEQYF.

This clone was seen a single time. The chain is built from TRBV29-1 and TRBJ1-1, with 7 bases that match TRBD1. V gave up 3 bases and J gave up 5 bases; unmatched junction bases: 12. The CDR3 is 15 residues long. In germline, CDR1 is SQVTM, CDR2 ANQGSEA. The CDR3 DNA follows: TGCAGCGTTGACGCCCAGACAGGGTACCGTACTGAAGCTTTCTTT. Protein: CSVDAQTGYRTEAFF.

J is TRBJ1-3 and V is TRBV30; 10 positions match TRBD1. Trimming at V came to 4 bases and at J to 4 bases, leaving 7 bases not matched to a gene. The CDR3 runs to 15 residues. Germline CDR1 reads GTSNPN; CDR2 reads SVGIG (reference sequence). The CDR3 is CAWTTGTGVGNTIYF. Here the CDR3 DNA reads TGTGCCTGGACGACCGGGACAGGGGTAGGAAACACCATATATTTT. Full variable domain (missing parts from reference TRBV30 and TRBJ1-3): SQTIHQWPATLVQPVGSPLSLECTVEGTSNPNLYWYRQAAGRGLQLLFYSVGIGQISSEVPQNLSASRPQDRQFILSSKKLLLSDSGFYLCAWTTGTGVGNTIYFGEGSWLTVV.

The genes are TRBV2 and TRBJ1-2, with TRBD1 identical over 8 bases. The CDR3 contains 13 residues. The V gene's germline CDR1 is SNHLY and CDR2 FYNNEI. The junction had 5 bases not matched to a gene; V was cut back by 5 bases and J by 6 bases. The CDR3 reads CASSNGQGDGYTF. The CDR3 DNA reads as TGTGCCAGCAGTAACGGACAGGGTGATGGCTACACCTTC.

The V and J genes are TRBV4-2 and TRBJ2-7; D possibly uses TRBD1 or TRBD2 (6 bases each). Germline loops: CDR1 LGHNA, CDR2 YNFKEQ. With 3 bases removed from V and 3 bases from J, the gap between germline ends came to 15 bases. This CDR3 has 15 residues. CDR3 nucleotide sequence: TGTGCCAGCAGCCACATACAGGGCGGGGACTACGAGCAGTACTTC. Translating gives CASSHIQGGDYEQYF.

The DNA of the CDR3 is TGTGCCAGCAGTGAAGGGAATTCCTTCTATGGCTACACCTTC. Amino acid sequence: CASSEGNSFYGYTF. The V gene is TRBV2, the J gene TRBJ1-2, with D hard to call. Trimming stripped 1 base from V and 4 bases from J, with 10 bases between. The CDR3 is 14 amino acids. Germline assignment: CDR1 SNHLY and CDR2 FYNNEI.

This rearrangement joins TRBV28 to TRBJ2-7; D not resolved. Per the germline V gene, CDR1 is MDHEN and CDR2 is SYDVKM. The V and J ends lost 4 bases and 0 bases respectively, with 16 bases between them. The CDR3 runs to 16 residues. The CDR3 reads CASSSTIGSNSYEQYF. The CDR3 DNA sequence: TGTGCCAGCAGTTCAACTATAGGAAGCAACTCCTACGAGCAGTACTTC. Full variable domain (outside the CDR3, taken from reference TRBV28 and TRBJ2-7): DVKVTQSSRYLVKRTGEKVFLECVQDMDHENMFWYRQDPGLGLRLIYFSYDVKMKEKGDIPEGYSVSREKKERFSLILESASTNQTSMYLCASSSTIGSNSYEQYFGPGTRLTVT.

The chain couples TRBV10-3 to TRBJ2-1, with TRBD2 matching 7 bases. Losses at the gene ends were 3 bases for V and 9 bases for J; bases not matched to a gene: 5. Germline CDR1 reads ENHRY; CDR2 reads SYGVKD. CDR3 size: 13 residues. CDR3 in amino acids: CAISDGTNGEQFF. For the CDR3, the DNA is TGTGCCATCAGTGACGGGACTAACGGTGAGCAGTTCTTC.

V usage is TRBV27 and J usage is TRBJ1-1; D not certain. The CDR3 contains 15 residues. Trimming cost V 5 bases and J 1 base, with 14 bases left between them. Germline CDR1 is MNHEY and CDR2 is SMNVEV (reference sequence). CDR3 coding DNA: TGTGCCAGCAGTACCCAAGTAGCGAGGAACACTGAAGCTTTCTTT. Protein product: CASSTQVARNTEAFF.